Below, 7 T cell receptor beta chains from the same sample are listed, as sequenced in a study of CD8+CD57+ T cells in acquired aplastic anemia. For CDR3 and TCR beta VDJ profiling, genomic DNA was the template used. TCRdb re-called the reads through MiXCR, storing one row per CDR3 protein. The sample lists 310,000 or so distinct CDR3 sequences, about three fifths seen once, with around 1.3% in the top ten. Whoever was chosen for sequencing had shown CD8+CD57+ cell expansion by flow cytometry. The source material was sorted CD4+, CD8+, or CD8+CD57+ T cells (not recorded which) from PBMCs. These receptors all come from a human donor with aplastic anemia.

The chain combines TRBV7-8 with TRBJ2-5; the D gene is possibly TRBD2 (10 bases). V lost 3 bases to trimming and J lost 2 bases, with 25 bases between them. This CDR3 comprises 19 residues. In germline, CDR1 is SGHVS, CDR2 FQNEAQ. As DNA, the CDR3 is TGTGCCAGCAGCTTCGGGACAGGGTTAGCGGGAGGAGGTCAAGAGACCCAGTACTTC. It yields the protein CASSFGTGLAGGGQETQYF.

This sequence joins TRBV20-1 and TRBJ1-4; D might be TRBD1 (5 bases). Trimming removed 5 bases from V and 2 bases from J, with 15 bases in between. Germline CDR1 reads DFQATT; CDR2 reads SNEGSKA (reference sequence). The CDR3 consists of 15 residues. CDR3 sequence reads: CSALGGDATNEKLFF. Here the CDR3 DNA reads TGCAGTGCTCTCGGGGGGGATGCGACTAATGAAAAACTGTTTTTT.

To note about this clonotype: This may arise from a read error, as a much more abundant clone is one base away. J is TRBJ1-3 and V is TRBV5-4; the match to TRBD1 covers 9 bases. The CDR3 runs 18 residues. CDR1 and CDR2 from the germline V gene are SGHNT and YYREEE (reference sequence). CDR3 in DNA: TGTGCCAACAGCCTTTTCCCGGGACAGGGCGATCCTGGAAACACCATATATTTT. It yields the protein CANSLFPGQGDPGNTIYF.

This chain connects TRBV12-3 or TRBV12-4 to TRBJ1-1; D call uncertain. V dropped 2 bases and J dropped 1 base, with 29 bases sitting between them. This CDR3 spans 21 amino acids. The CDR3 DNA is TGTGCCAGCAGTTTATCCTACGTCGGACTAGCGGGAGGAGAGGCGAACACTGAAGCTTTCTTT. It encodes CASSLSYVGLAGGEANTEAFF.

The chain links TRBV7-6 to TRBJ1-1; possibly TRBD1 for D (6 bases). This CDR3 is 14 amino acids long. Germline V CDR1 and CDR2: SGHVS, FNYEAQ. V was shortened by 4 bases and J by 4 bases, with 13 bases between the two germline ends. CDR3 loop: CASSSGAGSTEAFF. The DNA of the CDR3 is TGTGCCAGCAGCTCGGGGGCAGGGTCCACTGAAGCTTTCTTT. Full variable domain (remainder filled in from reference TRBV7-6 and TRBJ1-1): GAGVSQSPRYKVTKRGQDVALRCDPISGHVSLYWYRQALGQGPEFLTYFNYEAQQDKSGLPNDRFSAERPEGSISTLTIQRTEQRDSAMYRCASSSGAGSTEAFFGQGTRLTVV.

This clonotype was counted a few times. The CDR3 is CSARDPTTSQETQYF. CDR3 bases: TGCAGTGCTAGAGATCCAACTACCTCCCAAGAGACCCAGTACTTC. This chain connects TRBV20-1 to TRBJ2-5, with D unclear. The germline V gene encodes CDR1 DFQATT and CDR2 SNEGSKA (reference sequence). This CDR3 spans 15 amino acids. Trimming took 0 bases from V and 1 from J, leaving 12 bases between them.

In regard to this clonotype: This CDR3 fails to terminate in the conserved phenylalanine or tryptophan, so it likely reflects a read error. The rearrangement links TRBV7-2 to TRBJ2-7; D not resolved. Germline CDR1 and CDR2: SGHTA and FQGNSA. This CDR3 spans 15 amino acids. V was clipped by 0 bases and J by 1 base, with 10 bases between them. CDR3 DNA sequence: TGTGCCAGCAGCTTAGCAGCGCGGATTTCCTACGAGCAGTACCTC. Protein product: CASSLAARISYEQYL.